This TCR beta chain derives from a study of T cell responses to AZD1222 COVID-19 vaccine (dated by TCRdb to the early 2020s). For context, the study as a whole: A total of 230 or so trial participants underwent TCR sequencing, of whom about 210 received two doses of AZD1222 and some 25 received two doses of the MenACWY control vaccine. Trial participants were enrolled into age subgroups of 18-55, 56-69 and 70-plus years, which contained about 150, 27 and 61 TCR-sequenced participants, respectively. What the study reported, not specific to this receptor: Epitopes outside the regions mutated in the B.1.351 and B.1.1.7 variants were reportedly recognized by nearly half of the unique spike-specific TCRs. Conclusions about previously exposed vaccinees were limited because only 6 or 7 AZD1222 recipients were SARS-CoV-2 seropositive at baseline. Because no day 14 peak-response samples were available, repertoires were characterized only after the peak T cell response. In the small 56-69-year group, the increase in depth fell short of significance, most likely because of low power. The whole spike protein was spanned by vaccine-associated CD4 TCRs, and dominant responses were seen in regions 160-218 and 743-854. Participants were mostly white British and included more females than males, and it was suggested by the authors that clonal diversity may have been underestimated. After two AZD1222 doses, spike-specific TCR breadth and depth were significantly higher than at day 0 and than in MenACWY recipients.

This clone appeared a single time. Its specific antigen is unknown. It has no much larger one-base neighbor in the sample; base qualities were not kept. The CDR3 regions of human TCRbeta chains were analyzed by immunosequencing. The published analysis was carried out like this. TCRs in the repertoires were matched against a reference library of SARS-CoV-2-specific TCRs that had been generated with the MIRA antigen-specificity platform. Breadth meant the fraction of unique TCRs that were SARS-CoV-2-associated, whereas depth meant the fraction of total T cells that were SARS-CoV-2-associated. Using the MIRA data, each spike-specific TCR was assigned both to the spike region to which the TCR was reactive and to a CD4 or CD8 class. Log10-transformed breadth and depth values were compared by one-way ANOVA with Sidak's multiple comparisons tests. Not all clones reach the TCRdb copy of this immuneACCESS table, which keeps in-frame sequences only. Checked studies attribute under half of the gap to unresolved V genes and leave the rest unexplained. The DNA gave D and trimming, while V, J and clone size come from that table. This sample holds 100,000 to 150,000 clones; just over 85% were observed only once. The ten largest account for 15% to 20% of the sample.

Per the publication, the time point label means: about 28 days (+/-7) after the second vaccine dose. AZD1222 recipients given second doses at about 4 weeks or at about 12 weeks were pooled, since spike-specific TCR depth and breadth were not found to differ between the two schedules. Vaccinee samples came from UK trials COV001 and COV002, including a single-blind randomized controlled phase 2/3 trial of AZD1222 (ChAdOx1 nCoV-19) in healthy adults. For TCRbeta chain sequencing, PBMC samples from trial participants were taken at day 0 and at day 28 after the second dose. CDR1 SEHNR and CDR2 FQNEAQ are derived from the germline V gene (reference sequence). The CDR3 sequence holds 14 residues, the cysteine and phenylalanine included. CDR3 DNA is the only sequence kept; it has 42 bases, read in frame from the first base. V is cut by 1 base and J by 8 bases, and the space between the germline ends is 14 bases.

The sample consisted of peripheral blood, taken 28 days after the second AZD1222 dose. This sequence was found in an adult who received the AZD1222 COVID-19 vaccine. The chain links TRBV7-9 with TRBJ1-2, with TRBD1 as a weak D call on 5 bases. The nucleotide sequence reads TGTGCCAGCAGCTTAGTTATGGTAGGGGACGGCTACACCTTC. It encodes CASSLVMVGDGYTF.